This TCR beta chain was sequenced for a study of blood T cell repertoires in COVID-19. Background on the study: Acute-phase and convalescent COVID-19 samples originated in the United States, Italy and Spain. PBMCs, B-cell-depleted T cells, or T cells provided the cDNA or gDNA that made up the material.

Original processing methods: Reference gene primer amplification in the assay estimated nucleated cell counts. Sequencing used immunoSEQ multiplex PCR; TCRdb keeps in-frame clones, though not all of them. V and J calls and clone size are as listed in that table; D and trimming were resolved from the DNA. The sample includes roughly 37,000 clones, about three quarters of them seen just once. The CDR3 is 14 amino acids. After removal of 10 bases from V and 4 bases from J, the junction contained 11 bases not matched to a gene. Looked up from germline, CDR1 is SNHLY and CDR2 is FYNNEI. The genes are TRBV2 and TRBJ1-2, with 8 bases aligning to TRBD1. Sequencing input: peripheral blood. The clonotype was recovered from a man aged 60-69 years with acute or convalescent COVID-19. The CDR3 nucleotides read TGTGCCAACCGCCCCCCAGGGGGCCTCTATGGCTACACCTTC. The encoded protein is CANRPPGGLYGYTF.